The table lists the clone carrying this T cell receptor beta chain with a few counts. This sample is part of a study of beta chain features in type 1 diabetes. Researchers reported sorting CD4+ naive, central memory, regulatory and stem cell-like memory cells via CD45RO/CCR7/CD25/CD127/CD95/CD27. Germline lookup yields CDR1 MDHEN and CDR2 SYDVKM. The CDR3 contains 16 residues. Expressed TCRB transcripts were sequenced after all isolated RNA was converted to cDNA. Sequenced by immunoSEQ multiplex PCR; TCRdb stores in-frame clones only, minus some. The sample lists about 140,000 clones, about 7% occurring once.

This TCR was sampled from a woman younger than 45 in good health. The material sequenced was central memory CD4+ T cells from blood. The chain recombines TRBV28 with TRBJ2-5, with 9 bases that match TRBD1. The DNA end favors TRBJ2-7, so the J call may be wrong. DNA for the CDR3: TGTGCCAGCAGTTCAAACACCGGGACAGGGCTCCGCGAGCAGTACTTC. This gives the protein CASSSNTGTGLREQYF.